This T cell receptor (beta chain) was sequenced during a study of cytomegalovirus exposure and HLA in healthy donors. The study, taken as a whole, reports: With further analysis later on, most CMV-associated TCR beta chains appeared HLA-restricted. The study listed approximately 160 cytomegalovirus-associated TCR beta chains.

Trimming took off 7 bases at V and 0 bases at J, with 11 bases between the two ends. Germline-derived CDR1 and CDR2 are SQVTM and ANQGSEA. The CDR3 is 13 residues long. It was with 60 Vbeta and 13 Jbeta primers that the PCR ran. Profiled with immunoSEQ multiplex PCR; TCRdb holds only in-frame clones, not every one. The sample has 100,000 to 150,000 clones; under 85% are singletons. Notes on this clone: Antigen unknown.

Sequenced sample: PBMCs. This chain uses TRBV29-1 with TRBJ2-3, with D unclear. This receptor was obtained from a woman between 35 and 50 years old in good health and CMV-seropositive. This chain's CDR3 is CSAVSGSTDTQYF. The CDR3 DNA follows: TGCAGCGCTGTTTCCGGGAGCACAGATACGCAGTATTTT.